This TCR beta chain was recorded in a study of molecular identifiers for immune sequencing clone quantification. Looking at the study overall: The replicates split RNA from roughly 20,000 or 100,000 naive CD8 cells five ways and sequenced four.

This clonotype occurred a few times. MiXCR was run by TCRdb on the PCR reads, yielding one entry per CDR3 protein. The table lists about 320,000 distinct CDR3 sequences, roughly 24% of them singletons. Germline V gene data show CDR1 as SQVTM and CDR2 as ANQGSEA. The CDR3 runs 16 residues. Germline trimming cut 2 bases from V and 1 base from J; bases unmatched to any gene: 4. This TCR was recovered from a human donor in good health. Some libraries in this study had Jurkat cell RNA spiked in. The source material was naive CD8+ T cells from blood, with Jurkat cell RNA spiked in. Stated subset: FACS-sorted CD8+CD4-CCR7+CD45RA+ naive T cells. V gene TRBV29-1 combines with J gene TRBJ2-3, with 12 nucleotides matching TRBD2. CDR3 residues: CSVEPSGGGGTDTQYF. The CDR3 bases are TGCAGCGTTGAACCTAGCGGGGGGGGTGGCACAGATACGCAGTATTTT.